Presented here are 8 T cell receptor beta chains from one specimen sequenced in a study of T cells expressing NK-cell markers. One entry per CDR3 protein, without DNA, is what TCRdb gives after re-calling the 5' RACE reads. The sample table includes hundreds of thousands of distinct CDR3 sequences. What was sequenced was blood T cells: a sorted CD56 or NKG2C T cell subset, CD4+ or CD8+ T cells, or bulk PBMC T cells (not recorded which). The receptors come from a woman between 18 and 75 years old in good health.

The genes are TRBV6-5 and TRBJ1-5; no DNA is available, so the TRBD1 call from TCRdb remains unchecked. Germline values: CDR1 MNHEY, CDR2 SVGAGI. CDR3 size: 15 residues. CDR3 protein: CASSYSGTDNQPQHF.

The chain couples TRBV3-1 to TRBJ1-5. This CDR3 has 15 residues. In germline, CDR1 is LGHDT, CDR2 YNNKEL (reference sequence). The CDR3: CASSQGWGSNQPQHF.

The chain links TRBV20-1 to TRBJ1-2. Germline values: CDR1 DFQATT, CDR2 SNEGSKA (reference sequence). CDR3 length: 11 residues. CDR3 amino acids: CSASGVDGYTF.

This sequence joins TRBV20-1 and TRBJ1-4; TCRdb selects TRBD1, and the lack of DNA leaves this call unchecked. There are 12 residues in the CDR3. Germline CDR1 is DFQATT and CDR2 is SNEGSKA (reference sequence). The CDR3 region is CSATGGEEKLFF.

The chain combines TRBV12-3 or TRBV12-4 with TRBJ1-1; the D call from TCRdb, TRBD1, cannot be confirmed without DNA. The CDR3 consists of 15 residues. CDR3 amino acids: CASLPGPLLNTEAFF.

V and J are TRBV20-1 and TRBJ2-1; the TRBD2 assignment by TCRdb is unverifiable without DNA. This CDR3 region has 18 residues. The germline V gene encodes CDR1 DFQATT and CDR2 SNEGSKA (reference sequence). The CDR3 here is CSASLPGLAGTTYNEQFF.

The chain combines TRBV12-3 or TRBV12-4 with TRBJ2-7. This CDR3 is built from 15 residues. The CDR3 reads CASSLALGQSYEQYF.

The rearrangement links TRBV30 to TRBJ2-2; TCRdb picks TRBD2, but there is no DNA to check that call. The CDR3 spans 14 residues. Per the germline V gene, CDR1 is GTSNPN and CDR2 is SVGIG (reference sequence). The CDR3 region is CAWSVTGVTGELFF.